The entry below describes one TCR beta chain. The data were obtained in a study of technical replicates of blood from a handful of donors. Some clones are missing from TCRdb's copy, which holds only in-frame ones; the method was immunoSEQ multiplex PCR. The table includes approximately 93,000 clones, 94% detected once. Trimming took 0 bases from V and 10 from J, leaving 19 bases between them. The CDR3 totals 15 residues. In germline, CDR1 is MGHRA, CDR2 YSYEKL. This clonotype originated in a human donor in good health. The J gene is TRBJ2-7, the V gene TRBV4-1; D unclear. The sample comprised T cells isolated from PBMCs. CDR3 in amino acids: CASSQEPSTLFDQYF. CDR3 nucleotides: TGCGCCAGCAGCCAAGAACCCTCAACTCTGTTCGATCAGTACTTC.